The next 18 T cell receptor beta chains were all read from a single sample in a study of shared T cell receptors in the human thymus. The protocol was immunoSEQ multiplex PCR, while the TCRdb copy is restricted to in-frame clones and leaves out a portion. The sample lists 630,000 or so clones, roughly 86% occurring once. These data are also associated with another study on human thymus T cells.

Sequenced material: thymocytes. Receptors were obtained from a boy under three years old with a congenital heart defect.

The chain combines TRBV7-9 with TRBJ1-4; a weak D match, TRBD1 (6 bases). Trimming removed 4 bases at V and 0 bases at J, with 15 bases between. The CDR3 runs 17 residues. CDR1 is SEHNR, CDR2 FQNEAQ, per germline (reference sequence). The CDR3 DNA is TGTGCCAGCAGCTCGCCGACAGGCAATTCAACTAATGAAAAACTGTTTTTT. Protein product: CASSSPTGNSTNEKLFF.

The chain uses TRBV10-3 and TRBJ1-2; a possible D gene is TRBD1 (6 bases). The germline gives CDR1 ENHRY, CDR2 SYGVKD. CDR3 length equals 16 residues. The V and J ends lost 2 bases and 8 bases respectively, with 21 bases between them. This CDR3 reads CAISEHRGGIEYGYTF. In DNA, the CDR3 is TGTGCCATCAGTGAGCACCGAGGGGGAATAGAATACGGCTACACCTTC.

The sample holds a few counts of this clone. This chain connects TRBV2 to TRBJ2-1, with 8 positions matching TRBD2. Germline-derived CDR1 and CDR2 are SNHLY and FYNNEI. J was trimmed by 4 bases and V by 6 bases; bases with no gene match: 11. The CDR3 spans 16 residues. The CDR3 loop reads CASSRNGGVSYNEQFF. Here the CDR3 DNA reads TGTGCCAGCAGCAGAAACGGGGGGGTTTCTTACAATGAGCAGTTCTTC.

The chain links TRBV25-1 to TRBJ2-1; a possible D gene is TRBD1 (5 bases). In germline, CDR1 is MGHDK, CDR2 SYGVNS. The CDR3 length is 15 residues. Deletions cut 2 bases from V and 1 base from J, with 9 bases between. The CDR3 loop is CASSEGRVSYNEQFF. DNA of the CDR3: TGTGCCAGCAGTGAAGGCAGGGTGTCCTACAATGAGCAGTTCTTC.

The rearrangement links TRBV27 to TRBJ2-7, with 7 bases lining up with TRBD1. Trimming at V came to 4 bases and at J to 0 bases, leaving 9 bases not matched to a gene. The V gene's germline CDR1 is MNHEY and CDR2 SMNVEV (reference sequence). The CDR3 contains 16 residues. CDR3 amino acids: CASSSPSTGPSYEQYF. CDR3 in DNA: TGTGCCAGCAGTTCCCCGTCGACAGGGCCCTCCTACGAGCAGTACTTC.

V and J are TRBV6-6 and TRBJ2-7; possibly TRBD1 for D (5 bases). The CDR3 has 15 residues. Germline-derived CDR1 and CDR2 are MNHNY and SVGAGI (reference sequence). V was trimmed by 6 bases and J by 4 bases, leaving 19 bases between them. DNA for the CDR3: TGTGCCAGCAGCCGTCGGACCTCGACAGAGTACGAGCAGTACTTC. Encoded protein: CASSRRTSTEYEQYF.

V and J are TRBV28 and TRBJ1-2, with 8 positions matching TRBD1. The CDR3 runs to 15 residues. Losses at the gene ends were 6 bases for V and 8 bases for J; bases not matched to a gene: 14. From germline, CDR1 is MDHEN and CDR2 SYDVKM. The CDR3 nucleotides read TGTGCCAGCAGCCAACCCCGCATACAGGGGGGAGGCTACACCTTC. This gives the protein CASSQPRIQGGGYTF.

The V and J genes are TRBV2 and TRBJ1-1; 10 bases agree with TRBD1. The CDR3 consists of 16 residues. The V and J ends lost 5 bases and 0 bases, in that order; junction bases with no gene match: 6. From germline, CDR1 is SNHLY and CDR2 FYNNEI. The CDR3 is CASSRTGGPMNTEAFF. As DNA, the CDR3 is TGTGCCAGCAGTAGGACAGGGGGTCCTATGAACACTGAAGCTTTCTTT.

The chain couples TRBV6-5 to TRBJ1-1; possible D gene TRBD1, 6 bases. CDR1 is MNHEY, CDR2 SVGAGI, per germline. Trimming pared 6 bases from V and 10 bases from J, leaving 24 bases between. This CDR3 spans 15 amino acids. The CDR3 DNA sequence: TGTGCCAGCAGAAGAAAAGGGGGGGGTGCGAAGGGAGCTTTCTTT. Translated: CASRRKGGGAKGAFF.

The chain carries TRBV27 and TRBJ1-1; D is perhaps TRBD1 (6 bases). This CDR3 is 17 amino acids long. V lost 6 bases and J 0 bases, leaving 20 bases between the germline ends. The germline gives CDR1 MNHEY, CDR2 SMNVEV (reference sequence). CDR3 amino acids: CASRHTRQDSVNTEAFF. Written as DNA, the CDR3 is TGTGCCAGCAGACACACACGACAGGACTCAGTGAACACTGAAGCTTTCTTT.

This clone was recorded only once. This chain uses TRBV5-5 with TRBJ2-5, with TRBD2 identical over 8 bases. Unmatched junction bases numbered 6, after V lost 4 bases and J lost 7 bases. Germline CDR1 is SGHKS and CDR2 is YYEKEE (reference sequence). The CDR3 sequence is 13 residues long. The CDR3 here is CASSVTRGGTQYF. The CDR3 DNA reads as TGTGCCAGCAGCGTCACCCGGGGGGGGACCCAGTACTTC.

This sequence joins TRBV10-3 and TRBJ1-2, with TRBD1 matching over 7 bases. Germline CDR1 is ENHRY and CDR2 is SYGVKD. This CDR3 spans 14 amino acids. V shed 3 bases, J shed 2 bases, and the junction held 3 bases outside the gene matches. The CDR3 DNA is TGTGCCATCAGTGATCAGACAGGGAACTATGGCTACACCTTC. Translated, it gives CAISDQTGNYGYTF.

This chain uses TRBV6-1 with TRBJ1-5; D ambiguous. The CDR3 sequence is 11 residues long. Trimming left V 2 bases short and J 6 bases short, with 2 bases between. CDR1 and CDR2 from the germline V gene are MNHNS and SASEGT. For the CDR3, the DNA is TGTGCCAGCAGTGAACGTCAGCCCCAGCATTTT. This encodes CASSERQPQHF.

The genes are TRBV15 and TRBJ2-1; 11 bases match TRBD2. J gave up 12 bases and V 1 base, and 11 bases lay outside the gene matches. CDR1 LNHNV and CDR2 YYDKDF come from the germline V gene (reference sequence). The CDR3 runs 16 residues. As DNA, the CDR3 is TGTGCCACCAGCAGAGTTATTGGACTAGCGGGTGAAGGGCAGTTCTTC. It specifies CATSRVIGLAGEGQFF.

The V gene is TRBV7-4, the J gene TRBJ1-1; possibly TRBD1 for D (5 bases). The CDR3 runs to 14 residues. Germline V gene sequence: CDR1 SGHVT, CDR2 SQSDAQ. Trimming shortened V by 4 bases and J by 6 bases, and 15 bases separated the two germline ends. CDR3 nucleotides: TGTGCCAGCAGCTCCCAGGACATCAAGCCTGAAGCTTTCTTT. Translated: CASSSQDIKPEAFF.

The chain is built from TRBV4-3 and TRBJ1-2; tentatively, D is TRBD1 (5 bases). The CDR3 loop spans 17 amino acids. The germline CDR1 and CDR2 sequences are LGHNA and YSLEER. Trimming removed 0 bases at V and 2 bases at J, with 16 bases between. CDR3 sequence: CASSQDRLGHLNYGYTF. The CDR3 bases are TGCGCCAGCAGCCAAGATCGATTAGGACACCTAAACTATGGCTACACCTTC.

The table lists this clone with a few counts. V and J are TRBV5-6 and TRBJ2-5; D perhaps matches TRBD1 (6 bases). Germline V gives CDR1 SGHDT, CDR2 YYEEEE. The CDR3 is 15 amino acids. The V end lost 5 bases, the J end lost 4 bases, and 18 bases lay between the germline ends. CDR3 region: CASSYRALSGETQYF. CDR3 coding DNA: TGTGCCAGCAGTTACAGGGCGTTGAGTGGAGAGACCCAGTACTTC. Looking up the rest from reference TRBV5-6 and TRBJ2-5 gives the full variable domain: DAGVTQSPTHLIKTRGQQVTLRCSPKSGHDTVSWYQQALGQGPQFIFQYYEEEERQRGNFPDRFSGHQFPNYSSELNVNALLLGDSALYLCASSYRALSGETQYFGPGTRLLVL.

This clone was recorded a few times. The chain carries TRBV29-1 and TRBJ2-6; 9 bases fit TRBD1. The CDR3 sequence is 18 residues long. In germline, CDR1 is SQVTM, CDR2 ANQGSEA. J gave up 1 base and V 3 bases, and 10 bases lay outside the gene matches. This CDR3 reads CSVELSGQGGSGANVLTF. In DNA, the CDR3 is TGCAGCGTTGAGTTGTCGGGACAGGGAGGGTCTGGGGCCAACGTCCTGACTTTC.